The T cell receptor (beta chain) under discussion was sequenced for a study of blood T cells in healthy people across ages (dated by TCRdb to the mid-2010s). With regard to the full study: In model experiments, template switching captured roughly one uniquely barcoded TCR beta cDNA molecule for every two T cells. To track age-related changes in TCR beta repertoire diversity, the study relied on deep sequencing normalized with unique cDNA molecular identifiers. Donors were grouped into four age groups: young (average roughly 15 years), middle-aged (39), aged (roughly 62) and long-lived (about 82). Donors of different ages were randomly distributed across sequencing lanes to avoid experimental bias. The study analyzed two additional independent replicas of 1 million unique cDNA reads from the same blood draw for two donors, one aged 18 to 30 and one aged 80 or older.

The donors were under 40 Caucasian individuals from Russia, aged roughly 6 to 95 years, who were systemically healthy. Ten milliliters of peripheral blood were drawn from each donor into EDTA-treated Vacutainer tubes. Ficoll-Paque density-gradient centrifugation was used to isolate PBMCs, with at least 6.5 million per sample. Total RNA, at least 6 micrograms per sample, was extracted from PBMCs with Trizol reagent. The percentages of naive CD45RAhigh/CD27high T cells were determined by flow cytometry on a PBMC aliquot from every donor. As for this clonotype: The specificity of this receptor is unknown. The sample holds no much larger clone one base away, and base qualities are not on file.

Receptors were amplified or captured by 5' RACE. The listed sequencing device is Illumina HiSeq 2500. A second PCR of roughly 7 to 11 cycles was run with a J-beta primer mix and a sample-barcoded 5' primer. Each TCR beta cDNA molecule received a unique molecular identifier from a template-switch 5' adaptor carrying 12 random nucleotides. Each sample yielded at least 2.5 million CDR3-containing paired-end reads. First-strand cDNA synthesis was performed from all RNA using the Mint cDNA synthesis kit, with priming by a TRBC-specific oligonucleotide. All cDNA was treated with uracil-DNA glycosylase and then went through a first 18-cycle PCR with the universal primers M1SS and BC2_uni_R. In the authors' own workflow: Normalization of each sample was performed by random selection of 1 million high-quality reads, each carrying a distinct molecular identifier. Instead of being binned into consensus sequences, reads that shared molecular identifiers were thrown out. CDR3 identification, clonotype clustering and error correction used MiTCR with a Q25 quality threshold and the strictest error-elimination algorithm. A nonparametric unseen species model using Euler transformation provided a lower-bound estimate of total TCR beta diversity. Through fastp at Q25 and MiXCR, TCRdb rebuilt clones from the public reads, retaining in-frame beta chains. Every entry covers one CDR3 protein and lists the most common genes and DNA from its rows. TCRdb, not the authors, supplied the V and J calls. The sample table shows about 2 million distinct CDR3 sequences, and around 50% are seen once. 2.1% of the sample lies in the top ten.

The CDR3 contains 17 residues, cysteine and phenylalanine counted. Only the CDR3 portion is preserved as DNA: 51 bases, with reading frame beginning at the first base. The germline V gene specifies SGHDT as CDR1 and YYEEEE as CDR2. Trimming removed 0 bases from V and 9 bases from J, leaving 22 bases between the germline ends. The paper's findings and limits, for the study overall: There was a strong correlation between observed TCR beta diversity and the percentage of naive T cells measured by flow cytometry. Because profiling used bulk unsorted PBMCs, naive and antigen-experienced compartments could not be compared conclusively. Compared with the aged group, the long-lived group had more naive CD4+ T cells, fewer expanded clones and increased TCR diversity, a pattern suggesting age selection. Estimates of total diversity from one million sequenced T cells were regarded as lower bounds and underestimates. The CMV infection status of donors was not known, potentially confounding age-related changes in expanded clonotypes. Observed TCR beta diversity per million T cells fell roughly linearly with age, and a significant reduction was already apparent by age roughly 40.

The rearranged segments are TRBV5-6 and TRBJ2-1; TRBD2 is perhaps the D gene, given 6 matching bases. The sequence was collected from a middle-aged woman in good health. Specimen: blood. This receptor carries the CDR3 CASSLGGLPREEGEQFF. Here is the DNA: TGTGCCAGCAGCTTGGGCGGGCTACCCCGTGAGGAGGGTGAGCAGTTCTTC.